The clone carrying this T cell receptor (beta chain) was counted only a few times. MiXCR, applied by TCRdb to the RT-PCR reads, yields one record per CDR3 protein. The profile shows a few hundred thousand distinct CDR3 sequences, around 40% of them singletons. This CDR3 contains 14 residues. Germline trimming cut 5 bases from V and 4 bases from J; bases unmatched to any gene: 7. Germline lookup yields CDR1 SGHVS and CDR2 FNYEAQ. This specimen belongs to a study of patients and donors after allogeneic stem cell transplantation. This clonotype was sampled from a human donor who was either an allogeneic HSCT recipient or a stem cell or donor lymphocyte infusion donor (not recorded which). It is not recorded whose cells these are; they may come from a transplant donor. Material for sequencing was blood, either unsorted or a sorted T cell fraction (not recorded which). The genes are TRBV7-6 and TRBJ1-2, with 7 positions matching TRBD1. CDR3 protein: CASSLEGAAYGYTF. The CDR3 region has the DNA TGTGCCAGCAGCCTAGAGGGGGCCGCCTATGGCTACACCTTC.